The entry below gives a single T cell receptor beta chain sequence along with its context. What it binds is not known. This record belongs to a study of shared clonotypes between healthy human individuals. The CDR3 loop spans 13 amino acids. V lost 3 bases to trimming and J lost 7 bases, with 10 bases between them. Germline V CDR1 and CDR2: ENHRY, SYGVKD. Study-level points and caveats: Rarefaction curves obtained for sorted subsets showed sequencing incomplete despite large depth.

The assay was immunoSEQ multiplex PCR, and TCRdb's table has in-frame clones only and misses some. Here the sample spans nearly 2 million clones, 85% to 95% being singletons. Only CD45RO-negative cells positively selected for CCR7 counted as naive CD8 cells, so terminally differentiated effector memory CD45RA+ cells were excluded. V gene TRBV10-3 combines with J gene TRBJ1-5; the D gene is possibly TRBD1 (5 bases). The specimen was naive CD8+ T cells sorted from blood. This TCR was sampled from a young man in good health. The CDR3 DNA is TGTGCCATCAGTGATGAGGGGAACCAGCCCCAGCATTTT. Amino acid sequence: CAISDEGNQPQHF.